This passage covers 9 T cell receptor beta chains from one sample sequenced in a study of T cell changes during pregnancy in multiple sclerosis. Clones were sequenced by immunoSEQ multiplex PCR, and TCRdb holds only the in-frame ones, with some missing. The sample records tens of thousands of clones, around 92% being singletons. Sequencing used peripheral blood, obtained after pregnancy. These receptors were collected from a female donor in good health, enrolled as a control in a pregnancy study.

V usage is TRBV15 and J usage is TRBJ1-2, with D possibly being TRBD1 (6 bases). The CDR3 totals 14 residues. Germline assignment: CDR1 LNHNV and CDR2 YYDKDF (reference sequence). Deletions cut 3 bases from V and 4 bases from J, with 12 bases between. CDR3 bases: TGTGCCACCAGCAGTAGGGACACCCGCTATGGCTACACCTTC. It yields the protein CATSSRDTRYGYTF.

The CDR3 is CASSLPSPRGGLEQYF. The CDR3 DNA sequence: TGTGCCAGCAGCTTACCCTCCCCTCGCGGGGGGCTCGAGCAGTACTTC. J is TRBJ2-7 and V is TRBV11-2; 8 bases fit TRBD2. The germline V gene encodes CDR1 SGHAT and CDR2 FQNNGV. Trimming removed 2 bases from V and 6 bases from J; junction bases left unmatched: 12. CDR3 length: 16 amino acids.

The V and J genes are TRBV6-5 and TRBJ1-1, with D uncertain. V dropped 5 bases and J dropped 1 base, with 11 bases sitting between them. CDR3 length: 14 residues. Germline CDR1 reads MNHEY; CDR2 reads SVGAGI. The DNA of the CDR3 is TGTGCCAGCAGTCAGGCTCGGGGGAACACTGAAGCTTTCTTT. Protein product: CASSQARGNTEAFF.

The chain has TRBV6-5 and TRBJ1-5, with TRBD1 matching 7 bases. J was trimmed by 5 bases and V by 0 bases; bases with no gene match: 4. The V gene's germline CDR1 is MNHEY and CDR2 SVGAGI. The CDR3 loop spans 15 amino acids. The CDR3 region is CASSYSAGGHQPQHF. The CDR3 nucleotides read TGTGCCAGCAGTTACTCGGCAGGGGGTCATCAGCCCCAGCATTTT.

J is TRBJ1-5 and V is TRBV7-2; no definite D call. The V gene's germline CDR1 is SGHTA and CDR2 FQGNSA. The CDR3 length is 15 residues. Deletions cut 1 base from V and 7 bases from J, with 14 bases between. This CDR3 reads CASSLGVGRGQPQHF. DNA for the CDR3: TGTGCCAGCAGCTTAGGAGTAGGGCGAGGGCAGCCCCAGCATTTT.

The chain uses TRBV4-2 and TRBJ2-1; D is possibly TRBD2 (6 bases). V lost 5 bases to trimming and J lost 7 bases, with 15 bases between them. The V gene's germline CDR1 is LGHNA and CDR2 YNFKEQ. This CDR3 has 14 amino acids. This chain's CDR3 is CASSTTRQYNEQFF. The CDR3 nucleotides are TGTGCCAGCAGCACGACTAGACAGTATAATGAGCAGTTCTTC.

As to this clone: This sample includes further DNA sequences coding for the same CDR3. J is TRBJ1-2 and V is TRBV14; D is ambiguous. The V gene lost 1 base and the J gene lost 2 bases, with 5 bases spanning the gap. The CDR3 is 13 residues long. Germline V lookup: CDR1 SGHDN, CDR2 FVKESK. The CDR3 sequence is CASSQGRNYGYTF. The CDR3 DNA reads as TGTGCCAGCAGCCAAGGCAGGAACTATGGCTACACCTTC.

V is TRBV4-3 and J is TRBJ2-3; D might be TRBD2 (6 bases). V was trimmed by 0 bases and J by 2 bases, leaving 12 bases between them. CDR1 is LGHNA and CDR2 is YSLEER in the germline V gene. CDR3 size: 16 residues. The CDR3 sequence is CASSQDPGGNTDTQYF. Here the CDR3 DNA reads TGCGCCAGCAGCCAAGATCCTGGGGGGAACACAGATACGCAGTATTTT.

The CDR3 nucleotides read TGTGCCAGCAGCCTGGACTACAACGTTAACAATGAGCAGTTCTTC. It specifies CASSLDYNVNNEQFF. The rearrangement joins TRBV4-2 to TRBJ2-1; D is perhaps TRBD2 (6 bases). Looked up from germline, CDR1 is LGHNA and CDR2 is YNFKEQ. The CDR3 length is 15 residues. Trimming left V 4 bases short and J 5 bases short, with 15 bases between.